Listed here is a single T cell receptor (beta chain). Its antigen is as yet unknown. V was cut by 5 bases and J by 7 bases, with 21 bases left in between. This CDR3 region has 15 residues. From germline, CDR1 is LNHDA and CDR2 SQIVND (reference sequence). The entry originates in a study of shared clonotypes between healthy human individuals. Naive CD8 populations comprised CD45RO-negative cells positively selected for CCR7, excluding terminally differentiated effector memory CD45RA+ cells. The input for sorted-subset replicate PCRs was roughly 180 ng DNA, about 30,000 T cell genomes. Generated by immunoSEQ multiplex PCR, the TCRdb table keeps only in-frame clones and is missing some. The sample includes some 740,000 clones, 92% of them seen just once. Notes on the study in general: Naive subsets usually exceeded memory subsets in estimated richness. Non-shared clonotypes had lower generation probabilities than clonotypes shared by all four sorted-subset donors. Sampling was confined to blood; repertoires within tissues likely differ.

The chain has TRBV19 and TRBJ2-7; possibly TRBD1 or TRBD2 for D (6 bases each). Specimen: naive CD8+ T cells sorted from blood. The receptor was derived from a man aged 25-40 years in good health. The CDR3 sequence: CASSRALGGRREQYF. The CDR3 DNA follows: TGTGCCAGTAGTCGTGCCTTAGGGGGGCGCCGAGAGCAGTACTTC.